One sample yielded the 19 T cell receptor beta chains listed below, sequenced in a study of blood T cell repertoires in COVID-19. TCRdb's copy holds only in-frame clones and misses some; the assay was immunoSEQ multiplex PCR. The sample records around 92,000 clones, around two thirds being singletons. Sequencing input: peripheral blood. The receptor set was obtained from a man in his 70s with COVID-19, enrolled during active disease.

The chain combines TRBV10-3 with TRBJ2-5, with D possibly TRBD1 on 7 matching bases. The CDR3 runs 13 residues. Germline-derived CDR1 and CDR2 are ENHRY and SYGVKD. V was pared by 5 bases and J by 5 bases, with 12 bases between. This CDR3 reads CAISRQGLETQYF. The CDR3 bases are TGTGCCATCAGTCGACAGGGACTGGAGACCCAGTACTTC.

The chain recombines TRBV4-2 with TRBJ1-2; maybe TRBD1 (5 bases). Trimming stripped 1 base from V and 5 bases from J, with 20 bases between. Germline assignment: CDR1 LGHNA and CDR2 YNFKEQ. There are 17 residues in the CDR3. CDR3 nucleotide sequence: TGTGCCAGCAGCCAAGGAACAAGACGACAGACTCTGTATGGCTACACCTTC. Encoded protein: CASSQGTRRQTLYGYTF.

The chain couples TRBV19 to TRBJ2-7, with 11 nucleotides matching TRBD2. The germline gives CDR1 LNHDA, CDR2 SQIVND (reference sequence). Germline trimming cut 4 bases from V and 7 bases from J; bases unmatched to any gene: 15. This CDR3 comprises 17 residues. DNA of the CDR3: TGTGCCAGTAGTAGAGAGCCCCTAACTAGCGGGAGTTCAGAGCAGTACTTC. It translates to CASSREPLTSGSSEQYF.

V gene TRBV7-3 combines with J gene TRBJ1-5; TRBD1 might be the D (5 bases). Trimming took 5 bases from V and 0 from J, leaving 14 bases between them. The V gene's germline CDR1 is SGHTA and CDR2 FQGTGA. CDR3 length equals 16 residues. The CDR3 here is CASSPRGGYSNQPQHF. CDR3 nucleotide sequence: TGTGCCAGCAGCCCACGCGGGGGGTATAGCAATCAGCCCCAGCATTTT.

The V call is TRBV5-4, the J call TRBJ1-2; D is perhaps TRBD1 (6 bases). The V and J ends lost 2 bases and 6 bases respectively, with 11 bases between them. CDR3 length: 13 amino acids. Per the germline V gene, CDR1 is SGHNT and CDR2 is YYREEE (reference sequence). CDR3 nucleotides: TGTGCCAGCAGCTTTATCAGGGGTCATGGCTACACCTTC. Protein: CASSFIRGHGYTF.

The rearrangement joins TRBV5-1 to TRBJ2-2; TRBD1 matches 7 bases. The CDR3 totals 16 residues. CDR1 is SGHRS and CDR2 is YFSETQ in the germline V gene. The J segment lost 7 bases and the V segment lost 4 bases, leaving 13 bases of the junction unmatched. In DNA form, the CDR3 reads TGCGCCAGCAGCCTGCTGTACAGGGGAAATGGCGGGGAGCTGTTTTTT. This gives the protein CASSLLYRGNGGELFF.

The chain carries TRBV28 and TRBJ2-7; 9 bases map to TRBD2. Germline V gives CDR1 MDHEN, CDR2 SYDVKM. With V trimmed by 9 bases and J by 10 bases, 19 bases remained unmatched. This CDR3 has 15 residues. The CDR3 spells CASLTPGTSWAAQYF. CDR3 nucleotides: TGTGCCAGTCTTACCCCCGGGACTAGCTGGGCTGCACAGTACTTC. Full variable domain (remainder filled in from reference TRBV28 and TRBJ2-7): DVKVTQSSRYLVKRTGEKVFLECVQDMDHENMFWYRQDPGLGLRLIYFSYDVKMKEKGDIPEGYSVSREKKERFSLILESASTNQTSMYLCASLTPGTSWAAQYFGPGTRLTVT.

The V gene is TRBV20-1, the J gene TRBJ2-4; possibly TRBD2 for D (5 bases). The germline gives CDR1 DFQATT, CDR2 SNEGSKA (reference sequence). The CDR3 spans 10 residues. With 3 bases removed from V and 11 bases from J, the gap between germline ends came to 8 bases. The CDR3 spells CSASFSVQYF. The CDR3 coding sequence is TGCAGTGCTAGTTTTAGCGTTCAGTACTTC.

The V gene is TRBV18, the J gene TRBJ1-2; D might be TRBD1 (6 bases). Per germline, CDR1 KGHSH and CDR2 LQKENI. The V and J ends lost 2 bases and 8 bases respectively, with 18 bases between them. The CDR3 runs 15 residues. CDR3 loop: CASSPRQDNVEGYTF. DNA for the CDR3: TGTGCCAGCTCACCAAGACAGGACAATGTTGAGGGCTACACCTTC.

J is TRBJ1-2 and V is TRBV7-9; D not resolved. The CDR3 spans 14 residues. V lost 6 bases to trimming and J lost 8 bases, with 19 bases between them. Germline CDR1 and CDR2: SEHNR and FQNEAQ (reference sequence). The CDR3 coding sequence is TGTGCCAGCAGTTTAACGGGAGCGCTCGGGGGCTACACCTTC. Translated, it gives CASSLTGALGGYTF.

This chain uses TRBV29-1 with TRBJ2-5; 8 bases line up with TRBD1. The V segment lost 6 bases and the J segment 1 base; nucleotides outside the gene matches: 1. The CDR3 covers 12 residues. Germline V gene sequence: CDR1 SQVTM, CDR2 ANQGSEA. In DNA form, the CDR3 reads TGCAGCGTGGACAGGGCCCAAGAGACCCAGTACTTC. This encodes CSVDRAQETQYF.

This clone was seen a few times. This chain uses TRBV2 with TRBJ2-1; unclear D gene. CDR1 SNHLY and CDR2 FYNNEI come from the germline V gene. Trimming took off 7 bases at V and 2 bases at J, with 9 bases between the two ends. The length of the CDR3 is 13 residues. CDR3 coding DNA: TGTGCCAGCATTGGAGTGGCCTACAATGAGCAGTTCTTC. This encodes CASIGVAYNEQFF.

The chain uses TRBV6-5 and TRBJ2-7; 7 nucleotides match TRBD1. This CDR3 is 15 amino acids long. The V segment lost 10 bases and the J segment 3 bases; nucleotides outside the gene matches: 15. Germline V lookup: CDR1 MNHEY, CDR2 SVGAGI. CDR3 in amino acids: CATEINRGASYEQYF. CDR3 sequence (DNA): TGTGCCACCGAGATCAACAGGGGCGCTAGCTACGAGCAGTACTTC.

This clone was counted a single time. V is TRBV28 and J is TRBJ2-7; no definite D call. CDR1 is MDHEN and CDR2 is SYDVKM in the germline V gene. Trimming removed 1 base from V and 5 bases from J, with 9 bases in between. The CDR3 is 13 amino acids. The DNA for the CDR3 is TGTGCCAGCAGTTTATCCCAGAGGAACGAGCAGTACTTC. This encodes CASSLSQRNEQYF.

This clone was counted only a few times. CDR3 sequence (DNA): TGTGCCAGCAGCTTACTAGCGGGGTACAATGAGCAGTTCTTC. As protein: CASSLLAGYNEQFF. The gene calls are TRBV7-9 and TRBJ2-1, with 9 bases that match TRBD2. Germline CDR1 reads SEHNR; CDR2 reads FQNEAQ (reference sequence). With V trimmed by 2 bases and J by 4 bases, 0 bases remained unmatched. The CDR3 contains 14 residues.

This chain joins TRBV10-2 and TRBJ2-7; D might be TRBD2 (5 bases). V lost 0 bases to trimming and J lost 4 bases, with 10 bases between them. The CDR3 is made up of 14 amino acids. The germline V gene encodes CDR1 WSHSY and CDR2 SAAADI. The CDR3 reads CASSESGIGYEQYF. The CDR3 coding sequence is TGCGCCAGCAGTGAGTCCGGGATTGGATACGAGCAGTACTTC.

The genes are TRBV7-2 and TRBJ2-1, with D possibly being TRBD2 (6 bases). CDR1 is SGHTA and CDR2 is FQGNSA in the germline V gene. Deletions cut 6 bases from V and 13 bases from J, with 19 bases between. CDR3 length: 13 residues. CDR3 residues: CASRPSGGIPQFF. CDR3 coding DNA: TGTGCCAGCAGACCCTCGGGCGGGATACCTCAGTTCTTC.

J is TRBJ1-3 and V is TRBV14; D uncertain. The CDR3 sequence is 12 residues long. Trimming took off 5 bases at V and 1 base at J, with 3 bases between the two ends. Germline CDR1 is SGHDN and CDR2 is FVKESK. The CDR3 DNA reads TGTGCCAGCAGCGCGTCTGGAAACACCATATATTTT. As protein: CASSASGNTIYF.

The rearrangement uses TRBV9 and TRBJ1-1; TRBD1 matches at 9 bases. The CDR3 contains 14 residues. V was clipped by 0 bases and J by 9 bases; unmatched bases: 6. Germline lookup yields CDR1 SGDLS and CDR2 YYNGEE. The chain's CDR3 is CASSVEGGTGKAFF. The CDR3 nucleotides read TGTGCCAGCAGCGTAGAGGGGGGGACAGGGAAAGCTTTCTTT. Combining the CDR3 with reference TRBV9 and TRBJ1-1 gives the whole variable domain DSGVTQTPKHLITATGQRVTLRCSPRSGDLSVYWYQQSLDQGLQFLIQYYNGEERAKGNILERFSAQQFPDLHSELNLSSLELGDSALYFCASSVEGGTGKAFFGQGTRLTVV.